This T cell receptor (beta chain) comes out of a study of T cells in Graves' hyperthyroidism and ophthalmopathy. Study-wide context: The initial diagnosis was the point when peripheral blood was collected, ahead of any treatment. Notes on the study in general: Most thyroid clonotypes expanded above 0.001 were also detected in blood.

Unmatched junction bases numbered 1, after V lost 0 bases and J lost 4 bases. From germline, CDR1 is MNHEY and CDR2 SVGAGI. The CDR3 contains 14 residues. Amplification yielded TCR beta CDR3 regions, with RNA transcripts as the source. Researchers ran a first-round RT-PCR on the TCR CDR3 using the HTBI primer set. In TCRdb, the multiplex PCR reads were re-called with MiXCR into one record per CDR3 protein. Of 300,000 to 450,000 distinct CDR3 sequences in the sample, 15% to 20% were seen once. This clonotype was seen many times. As yet, its antigen is unknown. The source of the PBMCs was 8 to 10 ml of fresh peripheral blood.

The TCR originated in a woman in her forties with Graves' ophthalmopathy. The sequenced material came from blood. The chain couples TRBV6-5 to TRBJ2-7; 9 bases agree with TRBD2. For the CDR3, the DNA is TGTGCCAGCAGTTACTCCCTAGCGGGGTACGAGCAGTACTTC. Amino acids: CASSYSLAGYEQYF.